These 20 T cell receptor beta chains were all obtained from the same sample, sequenced in a study of T cell responses to AZD1222 COVID-19 vaccine. TCRdb's table, derived via immunoSEQ multiplex PCR, lists solely in-frame clones and lacks some. The repertoire consists of around 94,000 clones, with 70% to 90% occurring once and the leading ten covering approximately 21%. Sequences were derived from peripheral blood, sampled on day 0 of AZD1222 vaccination. All receptors derive from an adult in good health.

This chain uses TRBV6-5 with TRBJ2-1; 7 bases fit TRBD1. Per the germline V gene, CDR1 is MNHEY and CDR2 is SVGAGI. Unmatched junction bases numbered 3, after V lost 6 bases and J lost 1 base. This CDR3 region has 14 residues. CDR3 sequence: CASSLRGSYNEQFF. CDR3 coding DNA: TGTGCCAGCAGCCTCAGGGGGTCCTACAATGAGCAGTTCTTC.

This chain links TRBV7-2 with TRBJ2-7; TRBD2 aligns across 12 bases. The CDR3 totals 18 residues. CDR1 SGHTA and CDR2 FQGNSA come from the germline V gene. The ends lost 2 bases at V and 3 bases at J; junction bases unmatched: 11. The CDR3 loop is CASSLPGTSGFTVYEQYF. The CDR3 DNA sequence: TGTGCCAGCAGCTTACCCGGGACTAGCGGGTTTACGGTCTACGAGCAGTACTTC.

The CDR3 DNA reads as TGTGCCAGCAGCCTGGGACCGGGGTATGGCTACACCTTC. Its protein is CASSLGPGYGYTF. The V call is TRBV7-9, the J call TRBJ1-2; perhaps TRBD1 as D (5 bases). Trimming left V 5 bases short and J 5 bases short, with 12 bases between. The CDR3 runs 13 residues. Germline V gene sequence: CDR1 SEHNR, CDR2 FQNEAQ (reference sequence).

This sequence joins TRBV28 and TRBJ1-6, with a possible D match to TRBD1 (5 bases). CDR1 MDHEN and CDR2 SYDVKM come from the germline V gene. The CDR3 totals 15 residues. V gave up 3 bases and J gave up 5 bases, with 11 bases separating them. In DNA, the CDR3 is TGTGCCAGCAGTTTGGGGGATCGCAATAATTCACCCCTCCACTTT. Encoded protein: CASSLGDRNNSPLHF.

The CDR3 coding sequence is TGTGCCAGTAGTGTACCGACCGGGACAGGGGTAAGGGCTACCTATGGCTACACCTTC. This encodes CASSVPTGTGVRATYGYTF. V is TRBV19 and J is TRBJ1-2; 10 bases map to TRBD1. J was trimmed by 4 bases and V by 5 bases; bases with no gene match: 19. The CDR3 totals 19 residues. Germline V gene data show CDR1 as LNHDA and CDR2 as SQIVND (reference sequence).

The J gene is TRBJ1-3, the V gene TRBV18; D is unclear. This CDR3 has 14 amino acids. Looked up from germline, CDR1 is KGHSH and CDR2 is LQKENI. With 2 bases removed from V and 3 bases from J, the gap between germline ends came to 8 bases. The chain's CDR3 is CASSPVVNGNTIYF. The CDR3 nucleotides read TGTGCCAGCTCACCAGTGGTAAATGGAAACACCATATATTTT.

Only one count was recorded for this clone. The chain recombines TRBV7-9 with TRBJ2-2; D is possibly TRBD1 (5 bases). Looked up from germline, CDR1 is SEHNR and CDR2 is FQNEAQ (reference sequence). V was cut by 5 bases and J by 4 bases, with 23 bases left in between. CDR3 length: 18 amino acids. CDR3 loop: CASSARTQFGQGTGELFF. The CDR3 region has the DNA TGTGCCAGCAGCGCCCGAACCCAGTTTGGTCAGGGCACCGGGGAGCTGTTTTTT.

This clone was found once. The chain joins TRBV11-1 to TRBJ2-2; 12 bases map to TRBD2. Germline assignment: CDR1 SGHAT and CDR2 FQDESV (reference sequence). The junction had 3 bases not matched to a gene; V was cut back by 5 bases and J by 5 bases. The CDR3 has 15 residues. CDR3 region: CASSPSGRVTGELFF. CDR3 coding DNA: TGTGCCAGCAGCCCTAGCGGGAGGGTGACCGGGGAGCTGTTTTTT. Full variable domain (outside the CDR3, taken from reference TRBV11-1 and TRBJ2-2): EAEVAQSPRYKITEKSQAVAFWCDPISGHATLYWYRQILGQGPELLVQFQDESVVDDSQLPKDRFSAERLKGVDSTLKIQPAELGDSAMYLCASSPSGRVTGELFFGEGSRLTVL.

The V call is TRBV24-1, the J call TRBJ2-1; no definite D call. The CDR3 has 13 residues. The V and J ends lost 4 bases and 7 bases respectively, with 10 bases between them. Germline V lookup: CDR1 KGHDR, CDR2 SFDVKD. The CDR3 bases are TGTGCCACCAGTGACGGCAGTACGAATGAGCAGTTCTTC. Residues: CATSDGSTNEQFF.

The gene calls are TRBV28 and TRBJ2-5; TRBD2 matches at 8 bases. With V trimmed by 2 bases and J by 2 bases, 10 bases remained unmatched. Germline loops: CDR1 MDHEN, CDR2 SYDVKM. The CDR3 is 17 amino acids. CDR3 nucleotide sequence: TGTGCCAGCAGTTTAGGGGGGGTAGCGGGAAGTCAAGAGACCCAGTACTTC. It codes for CASSLGGVAGSQETQYF.

The chain links TRBV7-3 to TRBJ1-5; D unclear. Between the trimmed V and J ends, which lost 4 bases and 5 bases, there was a span of 3 bases. CDR1 is SGHTA and CDR2 is FQGTGA in the germline V gene. This CDR3 spans 11 amino acids. DNA of the CDR3: TGTGCCAGCAGCTCGCATCAGCCCCAGCATTTT. Protein product: CASSSHQPQHF. Together with reference TRBV7-3 and TRBJ1-5, the CDR3 gives the full variable domain: GAGVSQTPSNKVTEKGKYVELRCDPISGHTALYWYRQSLGQGPEFLIYFQGTGAADDSGLPNDRFFAVRPEGSVSTLKIQRTERGDSAVYLCASSSHQPQHFGDGTRLSIL.

The gene calls are TRBV25-1 and TRBJ1-1; D unresolved. The CDR3 loop spans 14 amino acids. Trimming pared 5 bases from V and 4 bases from J, leaving 14 bases between. Germline loops: CDR1 MGHDK, CDR2 SYGVNS. CDR3 protein: CASSLTGASTEAFF. CDR3 nucleotide sequence: TGTGCCAGCAGTCTTACGGGAGCGAGCACTGAAGCTTTCTTT.

The chain links TRBV11-3 to TRBJ1-1; D may be TRBD1 (6 bases). The CDR3 spans 17 residues. Germline assignment: CDR1 SGHNT and CDR2 YENEEA. V was pared by 1 base and J by 1 base, with 16 bases between. In DNA form, the CDR3 reads TGTGCCAGCAGCTTAGGCAGGGGAGGAAAAGAGAACACTGAAGCTTTCTTT. The encoded protein is CASSLGRGGKENTEAFF.

V gene TRBV6-5 combines with J gene TRBJ1-1; a weak D match, TRBD1 (5 bases). Germline V gives CDR1 MNHEY, CDR2 SVGAGI. The V gene lost 6 bases and the J gene lost 2 bases, with 13 bases spanning the gap. This CDR3 contains 14 residues. The CDR3 is CASRTGEINTEAFF. For the CDR3, the DNA is TGTGCCAGCAGAACGGGGGAGATTAACACTGAAGCTTTCTTT.

This chain uses TRBV5-1 with TRBJ1-2, with 10 bases lining up with TRBD1. The CDR3 is 15 amino acids. Germline assignment: CDR1 SGHRS and CDR2 YFSETQ. V lost 4 bases to trimming and J lost 1 base; unmatched junction nucleotides: 4. The DNA of the CDR3 is TGCGCCAGCAGCAGAGGGACAGGGGTTAACTATGGCTACACCTTC. Translating it yields CASSRGTGVNYGYTF.

This chain links TRBV2 with TRBJ2-1; tentatively, D is TRBD2 (6 bases). The V gene's germline CDR1 is SNHLY and CDR2 FYNNEI. V was clipped by 11 bases and J by 6 bases, with 14 bases between them. The CDR3 loop spans 12 amino acids. CDR3 amino acids: CAGLARGNEQFF. In DNA, the CDR3 is TGTGCCGGGCTAGCGAGGGGCAATGAGCAGTTCTTC.

This chain links TRBV5-4 with TRBJ2-7; TRBD2 agrees at 8 bases. The CDR3 spans 16 residues. CDR1 is SGHNT, CDR2 YYREEE, per germline (reference sequence). V was clipped by 3 bases and J by 3 bases; unmatched bases: 11. The CDR3 spells CASSSGGIPGRYEQYF. The CDR3 coding sequence is TGTGCCAGCAGCTCGGGAGGGATCCCGGGACGCTACGAGCAGTACTTC.

On this clone itself: Germline and junction disagree at one end, which may indicate a read error. The rearrangement links TRBV24-1 to TRBJ2-1, with TRBD2 matching over 10 bases. CDR1 is KGHDR, CDR2 SFDVKD, per germline. The CDR3 spans 16 residues. CDR3 in DNA: TGTGCCACCAGTGATCCTAGCGGGAGCTCCAACAATGAGCAGTTCTTC. Protein product: CATSDPSGSSNNEQFF.

The chain has TRBV28 and TRBJ2-1, with D possibly matching TRBD1 (6 bases). This CDR3 is built from 14 residues. Germline CDR1 is MDHEN and CDR2 is SYDVKM. Trimming took 3 bases from V and 7 from J, leaving 13 bases between them. CDR3: CASSLNQRGNEQFF. The CDR3 DNA sequence: TGTGCCAGCAGTTTGAATCAAAGGGGGAATGAGCAGTTCTTC.

The chain uses TRBV4-2 and TRBJ2-3, with 10 positions matching TRBD2. Germline V gene data show CDR1 as LGHNA and CDR2 as YNFKEQ. The V gene end was trimmed by 0 bases and the J gene end by 1 base; junction bases not matched to a gene: 4. The CDR3 totals 17 residues. CDR3 in DNA: TGTGCCAGCAGCCAAGATCCGCTAGCGGGGGGCACAGATACGCAGTATTTT. Its translation is CASSQDPLAGGTDTQYF.